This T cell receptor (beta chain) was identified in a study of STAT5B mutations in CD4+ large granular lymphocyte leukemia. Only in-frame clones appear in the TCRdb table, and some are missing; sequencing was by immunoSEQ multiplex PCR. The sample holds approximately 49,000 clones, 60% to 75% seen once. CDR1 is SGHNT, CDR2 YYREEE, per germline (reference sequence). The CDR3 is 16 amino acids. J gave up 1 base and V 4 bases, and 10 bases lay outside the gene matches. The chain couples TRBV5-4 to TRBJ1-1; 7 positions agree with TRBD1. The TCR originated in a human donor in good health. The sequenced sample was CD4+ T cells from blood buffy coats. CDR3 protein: CASSQGGSRENTEAFF. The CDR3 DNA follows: TGTGCCAGCAGCCAGGGGGGGAGCCGTGAGAACACTGAAGCTTTCTTT.